This TCR beta chain was identified in a study of shared clonotypes between healthy human individuals. General study points: The study's rarefaction showed incomplete sorted-subset sequencing despite large depth. Clonotypes that were shared across a handful of donors made up around 5.5% of naive CD4 clonotypes.

Note on this clone: As yet, its antigen is unknown.

The CDR3 spans 16 residues. The V gene's germline CDR1 is SEHNR and CDR2 FQNEAQ (reference sequence). J gave up 4 bases and V 3 bases, and 12 bases lay outside the gene matches. The study ran the assay at deep level. Libraries were prepared by immunoSEQ multiplex PCR; TCRdb keeps only in-frame clonotypes and omits some of them. This table has around 2,000,000 clones, about 94% appearing once. The naive CD8 subset, CD45RO-negative cells positively selected for CCR7, excluded terminally differentiated effector memory CD45RA+ cells. The healthy adult donors were HIV-negative and reported no recent acute infections or vaccinations.

V usage is TRBV7-9 and J usage is TRBJ2-7, with TRBD1 matching over 7 bases. The TCR sequence derives from a man in his late teens or twenties in good health. Sequencing was performed on naive CD8+ T cells sorted from blood. The CDR3, as DNA: TGTGCCAGCAGCTTGGGCCTCGGGACAGTTTTATACGAGCAGTACTTC. Amino acids: CASSLGLGTVLYEQYF.